These 25 T cell receptor beta chains originate from one sample sequenced in a study of breast tumors, draining lymph nodes, adjacent tissues. Axillary draining lymph nodes of breast cancer patients supplied the node samples. A single record per CDR3 protein comes from TCRdb applying MiXCR to the multiplex PCR reads. The data show 130,000 or so distinct CDR3 sequences, around 20% seen once. Sample: axillary lymph node tissue. The receptors derive from a female donor with breast cancer. Some clones in this sample may be carry-over from other donors' samples.

This clonotype has at least ten counts. The V gene is TRBV20-1, the J gene TRBJ2-7; TRBD2 aligns across 7 bases. CDR1 is DFQATT, CDR2 SNEGSKA, per germline (reference sequence). This CDR3 has 14 residues. The V gene end was trimmed by 6 bases and the J gene end by 3 bases; junction bases not matched to a gene: 11. This chain's CDR3 is CSAPRLAEGYEQYF. CDR3 DNA: TGCAGTGCCCCCCGGCTAGCGGAGGGCTACGAGCAGTACTTC.

Of note for this clonotype: A much larger clone lies one base from this, so it may be a read error. The J gene is TRBJ2-6, the V gene TRBV20-1; 13 bases line up with TRBD2. Unmatched junction bases numbered 7, after V lost 6 bases and J lost 5 bases. Germline V lookup: CDR1 DFQATT, CDR2 SNEGSKA (reference sequence). The CDR3 sequence is 16 residues long. In DNA, the CDR3 is TGCAGTGCCACGACTAGCGGGAGGTCTAGGGCCAACGTCCTGACTTTC. It is translated as CSATTSGRSRANVLTF.

This clonotype showed up many times. The J gene is TRBJ2-1, the V gene TRBV12-3 or TRBV12-4, with a possible D match to TRBD1 (6 bases). V lost 6 bases to trimming and J lost 6 bases, with 12 bases between them. This CDR3 comprises 13 residues. CDR3 in DNA: TGTGCCAGCAGAGCCAGGGGTTCCAATGAGCAGTTCTTC. It yields the protein CASRARGSNEQFF.

This clonotype has ten or more counts. The J gene is TRBJ1-2, the V gene TRBV6-1; no reliable D call. Trimming cost V 6 bases and J 8 bases, with 7 bases left between them. This CDR3 is built from 10 residues. Germline assignment: CDR1 MNHNS and CDR2 SASEGT. Here the CDR3 DNA reads TGTGCCAGCAGGGTCAGGGGCTACACCTTC. Its translation: CASRVRGYTF.

The chain has TRBV7-9 and TRBJ2-3, with 7 positions matching TRBD2. Germline V gene data show CDR1 as SEHNR and CDR2 as FQNEAQ (reference sequence). Losses at the gene ends were 5 bases for V and 0 bases for J; bases not matched to a gene: 8. The CDR3 has 16 residues. Here the CDR3 reads CASSPTSVASTDTQYF. The CDR3 coding sequence is TGTGCCAGCAGCCCAACTAGCGTAGCTAGCACAGATACGCAGTATTTT.

This clonotype was picked up many times. This chain joins TRBV15 and TRBJ2-1, with 10 bases lining up with TRBD2. Trimming took 5 bases from V and 3 from J; bases not matched to a gene: 7. This CDR3 region has 16 residues. Germline V gives CDR1 LNHNV, CDR2 YYDKDF (reference sequence). The CDR3, as DNA: TGTGCCACCAGCCCGAGTAGCGGGAGGAACTACAATGAGCAGTTCTTC. Its protein product is CATSPSSGRNYNEQFF.

This clonotype was seen ten or more times. The V and J genes are TRBV19 and TRBJ2-3; TRBD2 aligns across 10 bases. V lost 6 bases to trimming and J lost 2 bases; unmatched junction nucleotides: 8. This CDR3 is 16 amino acids long. The germline V gene encodes CDR1 LNHDA and CDR2 SQIVND (reference sequence). CDR3 in amino acids: CASSTRTSGLTDTQYF. The CDR3 bases are TGTGCCAGTAGCACCAGGACTAGCGGTCTCACAGATACGCAGTATTTT.

This clonotype was seen at least ten times. The chain is built from TRBV20-1 and TRBJ2-5, with TRBD1 identical over 9 bases. CDR1 is DFQATT, CDR2 SNEGSKA, per germline (reference sequence). CDR3 length: 15 amino acids. J lost 0 bases, V lost 4 bases, and 6 bases had no gene match. In DNA form, the CDR3 reads TGCAGTGCTATCGACAGGGGGTCCCACCAAGAGACCCAGTACTTC. Its protein is CSAIDRGSHQETQYF.

This clonotype was seen at least ten times. The J gene is TRBJ1-4, the V gene TRBV19; D not resolved. V was pared by 6 bases and J by 13 bases, with 21 bases between. CDR1 is LNHDA and CDR2 is SQIVND in the germline V gene (reference sequence). The CDR3 is 14 amino acids. The CDR3: CASSHEVVSAGLFF. CDR3 nucleotides: TGTGCCAGTAGCCATGAGGTAGTTAGTGCGGGACTGTTTTTT.

With respect to this clonotype: A much bigger clone sits one base away, suggesting this may be a read error. The V gene is TRBV7-6, the J gene TRBJ2-1; D is unresolved. The CDR3 spans 12 residues. Germline assignment: CDR1 SGHVS and CDR2 FNYEAQ. V lost 4 bases to trimming and J lost 9 bases, with 10 bases between them. In DNA, the CDR3 is TGTGCCAGCAGCTGGAGTGACGGTGAGCAGTTCTTC. It is translated as CASSWSDGEQFF.

This clonotype was seen repeatedly, ten times or more. The chain links TRBV5-1 to TRBJ2-7, with TRBD1 identical over 10 bases. The CDR3 spans 14 residues. The ends lost 5 bases at V and 0 bases at J; junction bases unmatched: 2. Germline V gene lookup returns CDR1 SGHRS and CDR2 YFSETQ. The CDR3 DNA is TGCGCCAGCAGGAGGACAGGGGGCTCCTACGAGCAGTACTTC. Protein: CASRRTGGSYEQYF.

Regarding this clonotype: Germline and junction disagree at one end, which may indicate a read error. This chain connects TRBV12-3 or TRBV12-4 to TRBJ2-2; a weak D match, TRBD2 (5 bases). The CDR3 loop spans 18 amino acids. DNA of the CDR3: TGTGCCAGCAGTTTATCGATGGAAGGATCTCGGTTGATCGGGGAGCTGGTTTTT. Its translation is CASSLSMEGSRLIGELVF.

This clonotype was seen repeatedly, ten times or more. This chain joins TRBV2 and TRBJ2-7; the match to TRBD2 covers 8 bases. Germline CDR1 and CDR2: SNHLY and FYNNEI. V lost 6 bases, J lost 0 bases, and 7 bases stayed unmatched. The CDR3 covers 15 residues. The CDR3 sequence: CASRLAAISSYEQYF. CDR3 nucleotide sequence: TGTGCCAGCAGACTAGCGGCAATTAGCTCCTACGAGCAGTACTTC.

This clonotype was counted at least ten times. This chain connects TRBV2 to TRBJ2-7, with TRBD1 as a possible D gene (5 bases). Germline CDR1 SNHLY, CDR2 FYNNEI. The CDR3 sequence is 14 residues long. Trimming removed 1 base from V and 4 bases from J, with 11 bases in between. The CDR3: CASSEVAGNYEQYF. The DNA of the CDR3 is TGTGCCAGCAGTGAAGTTGCAGGGAATTACGAGCAGTACTTC.

With respect to this clonotype: A much bigger clone sits one base away, suggesting this may be a read error. V gene TRBV5-6 combines with J gene TRBJ1-4, with D maybe TRBD1 (5 bases). Looked up from germline, CDR1 is SGHDT and CDR2 is YYEEEE. This CDR3 is built from 17 residues. CDR3 DNA: TGTGCCAGCAACTTGGCTTGGGGCGCTGCAACTAATGAAAAACTGTTTTTT. Translated, it gives CASNLAWGAATNEKLFF. Full variable domain (missing parts from reference TRBV5-6 and TRBJ1-4): DAGVTQSPTHLIKTRGQQVTLRCSPKSGHDTVSWYQQALGQGPQFIFQYYEEEERQRGNFPDRFSGHQFPNYSSELNVNALLLGDSALYLCASNLAWGAATNEKLFFGSGTQLSVL.

This rearrangement joins TRBV28 to TRBJ2-7, with TRBD1 matching over 7 bases. CDR3 length equals 15 residues. Losses at the gene ends were 5 bases for V and 0 bases for J; bases not matched to a gene: 7. CDR1 and CDR2 (germline): MDHEN, SYDVKM. The CDR3 is CASSPPGQPSYEQYF. The CDR3 DNA reads TGTGCCAGCAGTCCCCCGGGACAGCCCTCCTACGAGCAGTACTTC.

This clonotype was detected many times. The V gene is TRBV11-2, the J gene TRBJ2-1; 13 bases are a match to TRBD2. V lost 2 bases and J lost 2; bases outside the gene matches: 15. Germline values: CDR1 SGHAT, CDR2 FQNNGV. The CDR3 has 21 amino acids. In DNA form, the CDR3 reads TGTGCCAGCAGCTTATCATATTCGACTAGCGGGAGGAGACACACCTACAATGAGCAGTTCTTC. Amino acids: CASSLSYSTSGRRHTYNEQFF.

This clonotype came up many times. This chain connects TRBV19 to TRBJ2-3, with D perhaps matching TRBD2 (5 bases). Trimming pared 3 bases from V and 0 bases from J, leaving 7 bases between. The CDR3 covers 14 residues. Germline-derived CDR1 and CDR2 are LNHDA and SQIVND (reference sequence). CDR3 nucleotide sequence: TGTGCCAGTAGTATCTCGGGGAGCACAGATACGCAGTATTTT. This encodes CASSISGSTDTQYF.

This clonotype has a count of ten or more. The chain joins TRBV19 to TRBJ1-6; 7 positions agree with TRBD1. This CDR3 is 15 amino acids long. The V gene end was trimmed by 6 bases and the J gene end by 4 bases; junction bases not matched to a gene: 6. The germline V gene has CDR1 LNHDA and CDR2 SQIVND (reference sequence). CDR3: CASSLQGVYNSPLHF. The CDR3 DNA is TGTGCCAGTAGCCTGCAGGGGGTTTATAATTCACCCCTCCACTTT.

A note on this clonotype: The conserved final phenylalanine or tryptophan is absent from the CDR3, which likely points to a read error. V usage is TRBV7-9 and J usage is TRBJ2-6; 8 nucleotides match TRBD1. The V gene end was trimmed by 4 bases and the J gene end by 2 bases; junction bases not matched to a gene: 10. Germline V gives CDR1 SEHNR, CDR2 FQNEAQ (reference sequence). CDR3 length: 18 residues. As DNA, the CDR3 is TGTGCCAGCAGCTCACCAGGGGGCGATTTCGCTGGGGCCAACGTCCTGACTCTC. Translating gives CASSSPGGDFAGANVLTL.

The sample holds many counts of this clonotype. The chain is built from TRBV7-9 and TRBJ1-2; D may be TRBD1 (5 bases). CDR1 and CDR2 (germline): SEHNR, FQNEAQ (reference sequence). The V end lost 6 bases, the J end lost 1 base, and 21 bases lay between the germline ends. The CDR3 runs 17 residues. As DNA, the CDR3 is TGTGCCAGCAGGGGAAGGGGCTCCGTCGGAGATAACTATGGCTACACCTTC. Translation gives CASRGRGSVGDNYGYTF.

This clonotype has at least ten counts. This chain joins TRBV20-1 and TRBJ2-1, with D perhaps matching TRBD1 or TRBD2 (5 bases each). The germline V gene encodes CDR1 DFQATT and CDR2 SNEGSKA (reference sequence). V gave up 6 bases and J gave up 11 bases, with 14 bases separating them. The CDR3 spans 11 residues. The CDR3 loop reads CSAEEGTQQFF. The CDR3 DNA is TGCAGTGCCGAAGAGGGGACCCAGCAGTTCTTC.

As to this clonotype: A much larger clone lies one base from this, so it may be a read error. This sequence joins TRBV9 and TRBJ2-1, with D tentatively TRBD2 (6 bases). Germline lookup yields CDR1 SGDLS and CDR2 YYNGEE. The CDR3 has 14 amino acids. CDR3 residues: CANSVGGTNNEQFF. CDR3 DNA: TGTGCCAACAGCGTAGGCGGGACGAACAATGAGCAGTTCTTC.

This clonotype occurred many times. V usage is TRBV28 and J usage is TRBJ2-5; D unresolved. The V gene's germline CDR1 is MDHEN and CDR2 SYDVKM. Trimming cost V 3 bases and J 1 base, with 6 bases left between them. The CDR3 length is 13 residues. The CDR3 is CASSFSSQETQYF. Here the CDR3 DNA reads TGTGCCAGCAGTTTTTCCAGCCAAGAGACCCAGTACTTC.

V usage is TRBV18 and J usage is TRBJ2-7, with unresolved D. This CDR3 spans 14 amino acids. Germline V lookup: CDR1 KGHSH, CDR2 LQKENI. Trimming took 6 bases from V and 0 from J, leaving 12 bases between them. CDR3 sequence: CASSPKDGSYEQYF. The DNA for the CDR3 is TGTGCCAGCTCCCCGAAGGACGGCTCCTACGAGCAGTACTTC.